This T cell receptor beta chain originates from a study of CD8 T cells in Susac syndrome. Negative magnetic isolation gave CD8+ and CD4+ cells; FACS enriched CD8+ TEMRA. On this clonotype: Its antigen is currently unknown.

Study findings and constraints: The study admitted that it had a relatively small number of individuals in its TCR sequencing and HLA analysis.

Reverse transcription of roughly 0.5 to 1 ug RNA was carried out with random hexamers. Amplification of TCR beta CDR3 by immunoSEQ multiplex PCR spanned 54 Vbeta and 13 Jbeta. MiXCR, run by TCRdb on the immunoSEQ multiplex PCR reads, gives a single entry per CDR3 protein. The data show around 200,000 distinct CDR3 sequences, with 90% to 95% seen just once and 0.1% held by the top ten. The germline CDR1 and CDR2 sequences are MDHEN and SYDVKM. The CDR3 is 15 residues long. V was clipped by 7 bases and J by 4 bases; unmatched bases: 11. This chain links TRBV28 with TRBJ2-3, with TRBD1 matching over 7 bases. The receptor was derived from a human donor in good health. Sequencing was performed on CD4+ T cells from PBMCs. In nucleotides, the CDR3 is TGTGCCAGCACTCGATTTGACAGGGAGCCAGATACGCAGTATTTT. Protein: CASTRFDREPDTQYF.